The 17 T cell receptor beta chains presented below share a single source sample, sequenced in a study of blood T cell repertoires in COVID-19. Sequencing was performed with immunoSEQ multiplex PCR; in TCRdb, only in-frame clones are kept and a portion is missing. Of about 150,000 clones in the sample, 75% to 95% were seen once. Sequenced input: peripheral blood. These receptors originate from a man over 45 with acute or convalescent COVID-19.

This clone has just one count. The rearrangement uses TRBV7-6 and TRBJ2-5; 13 nucleotides agree with TRBD2. The germline gives CDR1 SGHVS, CDR2 FNYEAQ. The CDR3 totals 16 residues. V lost 5 bases, J lost 4 bases, and 7 bases stayed unmatched. The CDR3 loop reads CASSPRTSGGRETQYF. CDR3 nucleotides: TGTGCCAGCAGCCCGAGGACTAGCGGGGGTCGAGAGACCCAGTACTTC.

The rearrangement links TRBV5-1 to TRBJ2-2; TRBD1 aligns across 9 bases. With V trimmed by 2 bases and J by 1 base, 3 bases remained unmatched. The V gene's germline CDR1 is SGHRS and CDR2 YFSETQ. The CDR3 has 16 residues. CDR3 bases: TGCGCCAGCAGCTTCAGGGACAGGGTGAACACCGGGGAGCTGTTTTTT. Translation gives CASSFRDRVNTGELFF.

This chain connects TRBV9 to TRBJ2-1; 7 bases map to TRBD2. This CDR3 is 16 amino acids long. V was pared by 0 bases and J by 2 bases, with 5 bases of the junction left unmatched. Per the germline V gene, CDR1 is SGDLS and CDR2 is YYNGEE. The CDR3 is CASSVAAGDPYNEQFF. CDR3 nucleotides: TGTGCCAGCAGCGTAGCGGCGGGAGATCCCTACAATGAGCAGTTCTTC.

This clone was counted a single time. The chain couples TRBV27 to TRBJ2-7; TRBD2 is a possible D gene (5 bases). CDR1 is MNHEY and CDR2 is SMNVEV in the germline V gene (reference sequence). CDR3 length equals 17 residues. V was cut by 2 bases and J by 2 bases, with 19 bases left in between. CDR3 loop: CASSLTSRRAAAYEQYF. In nucleotides, the CDR3 is TGTGCCAGCAGTTTAACCTCCCGAAGAGCAGCGGCCTACGAGCAGTACTTC.

This chain uses TRBV2 with TRBJ2-7; 9 nucleotides match TRBD2. Per germline, CDR1 SNHLY and CDR2 FYNNEI. Trimming took 0 bases from V and 0 from J; bases not matched to a gene: 3. There are 16 residues in the CDR3. The CDR3 DNA reads as TGTGCCAGCAGTGAAGCGCCTAGCGGGACCTCCTACGAGCAGTACTTC. It specifies CASSEAPSGTSYEQYF. Combining the CDR3 with reference TRBV2 and TRBJ2-7 gives the whole variable domain EPEVTQTPSHQVTQMGQEVILRCVPISNHLYFYWYRQILGQKVEFLVSFYNNEISEKSEIFDDQFSVERPDGSNFTLKIRSTKLEDSAMYFCASSEAPSGTSYEQYFGPGTRLTVT.

Only one count was recorded for this clone. The V call is TRBV19, the J call TRBJ2-1; D is undetermined. CDR1 and CDR2 (germline): LNHDA, SQIVND (reference sequence). V shed 3 bases and J shed 8 bases, with 8 bases lying between them. This CDR3 is built from 12 residues. The CDR3 DNA reads as TGTGCCAGTAGTATCCCCTTCGATGAGCAGTTCTTC. Translation gives CASSIPFDEQFF.

In regard to this clone: The sample contains more than one DNA sequence encoding this CDR3. The chain recombines TRBV5-1 with TRBJ2-7; the match to TRBD2 covers 7 bases. The CDR3 runs 14 residues. V was pared by 4 bases and J by 0 bases, with 4 bases of the junction left unmatched. Per the germline V gene, CDR1 is SGHRS and CDR2 is YFSETQ. CDR3 nucleotide sequence: TGCGCCAGCAGCCTGACTAGCAGCTCCTACGAGCAGTACTTC. It codes for CASSLTSSSYEQYF.

The chain joins TRBV7-8 to TRBJ2-3, with a possible D match to TRBD1 (6 bases). This CDR3 has 13 residues. With 5 bases removed from V and 6 bases from J, the gap between germline ends came to 12 bases. CDR1 and CDR2 (germline): SGHVS, FQNEAQ. CDR3 region: CASSSRGPDTQYF. CDR3 in DNA: TGTGCCAGCAGCAGCAGGGGTCCCGATACGCAGTATTTT.

The count of this clone is one. This rearrangement joins TRBV6-6 to TRBJ2-7; TRBD2 is a possible D gene (5 bases). V dropped 8 bases and J dropped 1 base, with 12 bases sitting between them. CDR1 and CDR2 from the germline V gene are MNHNY and SVGAGI (reference sequence). The CDR3 is 13 amino acids. In DNA, the CDR3 is TGTGCCAGCGCATTCCGGGGTTCCTACGAGCAGTACGTC. This codes for CASAFRGSYEQYV.

This clone has a single count. The chain employs TRBV19 and TRBJ1-1; the match to TRBD1 covers 8 bases. Germline lookup yields CDR1 LNHDA and CDR2 SQIVND (reference sequence). CDR3 length equals 14 residues. Unmatched junction bases numbered 7, after V lost 5 bases and J lost 5 bases. For the CDR3, the DNA is TGTGCCAGTAGTGCGGACAGGGAGGGTACTGAAGCTTTCTTT. It encodes CASSADREGTEAFF.

This chain uses TRBV5-6 with TRBJ1-2, with D hard to call. This CDR3 has 11 residues. CDR1 and CDR2 from the germline V gene are SGHDT and YYEEEE. Trimming removed 4 bases at V and 7 bases at J, with 8 bases between. The CDR3 DNA is TGTGCCAGCAGCGCGAAGCGTGGCTACACCTTC. Its translation: CASSAKRGYTF.

A few counts support this clone. This chain joins TRBV16 and TRBJ1-2; D might be TRBD1 (6 bases). Trimming took 4 bases from V and 4 from J, leaving 10 bases between them. This CDR3 spans 13 amino acids. Germline lookup yields CDR1 KGHSY and CDR2 FQNENV. CDR3 region: CASSPTGTYGYTF. CDR3 nucleotide sequence: TGTGCCAGCAGCCCTACAGGGACCTATGGCTACACCTTC.

The J gene is TRBJ1-6, the V gene TRBV6-6; D is possibly TRBD1 (5 bases). The length of the CDR3 is 13 residues. Trimming shortened V by 5 bases and J by 8 bases, and 10 bases separated the two germline ends. From germline, CDR1 is MNHNY and CDR2 SVGAGI (reference sequence). This CDR3 is CASSPGGYSPLHF. The DNA of the CDR3 is TGTGCCAGCAGTCCGGGGGGTTATTCACCCCTCCACTTT.

The J gene is TRBJ2-7, the V gene TRBV6-5, with 7 nucleotides matching TRBD1. V lost 5 bases and J lost 3; bases outside the gene matches: 7. Germline lookup yields CDR1 MNHEY and CDR2 SVGAGI. This CDR3 spans 14 amino acids. The CDR3 coding sequence is TGTGCCAGCAGTCCCGCCGACAGGGACTACGAGCAGTACTTC. Translated, it gives CASSPADRDYEQYF.

V and J are TRBV7-2 and TRBJ2-3, with a weak D call TRBD1 (7 bases). The CDR3 runs 13 residues. Germline lookup yields CDR1 SGHTA and CDR2 FQGNSA. Trimming removed 4 bases at V and 5 bases at J, with 10 bases between. CDR3 sequence reads: CASSWQGGDTQYF. CDR3 coding DNA: TGTGCCAGCAGCTGGCAGGGGGGAGATACGCAGTATTTT.

This sequence joins TRBV18 and TRBJ2-3; 14 nucleotides match TRBD2. V dropped 3 bases and J dropped 2; count of bases not matched to a gene: 4. Germline CDR1 KGHSH, CDR2 LQKENI. The CDR3 is made up of 17 amino acids. The CDR3 region is CASSPGLAGGNTDTQYF. The CDR3 bases are TGTGCCAGCTCACCCGGACTAGCGGGGGGAAACACAGATACGCAGTATTTT.

The chain is built from TRBV24-1 and TRBJ2-1; the D gene is possibly TRBD1 (5 bases). The CDR3 length is 12 residues. The V and J ends lost 5 bases and 9 bases respectively, with 10 bases between them. The germline V gene encodes CDR1 KGHDR and CDR2 SFDVKD. The DNA for the CDR3 is TGTGCCACCAGTGTCTCAAGGGGTGAGCAGTTCTTC. Its translation: CATSVSRGEQFF.